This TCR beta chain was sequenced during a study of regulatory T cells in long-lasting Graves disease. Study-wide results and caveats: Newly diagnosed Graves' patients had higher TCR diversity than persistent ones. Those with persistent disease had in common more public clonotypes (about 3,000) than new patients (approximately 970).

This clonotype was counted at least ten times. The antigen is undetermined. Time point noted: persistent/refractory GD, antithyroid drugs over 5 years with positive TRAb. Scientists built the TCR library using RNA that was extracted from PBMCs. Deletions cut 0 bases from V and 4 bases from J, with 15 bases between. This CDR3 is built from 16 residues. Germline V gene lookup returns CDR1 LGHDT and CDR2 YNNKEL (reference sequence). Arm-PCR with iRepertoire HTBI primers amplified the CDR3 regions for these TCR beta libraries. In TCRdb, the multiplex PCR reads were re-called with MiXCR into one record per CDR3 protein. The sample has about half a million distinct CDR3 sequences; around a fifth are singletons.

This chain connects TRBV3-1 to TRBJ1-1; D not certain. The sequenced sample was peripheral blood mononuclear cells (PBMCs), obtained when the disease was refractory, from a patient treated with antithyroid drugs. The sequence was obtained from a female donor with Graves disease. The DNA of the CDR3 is TGTGCCAGCAGCCAAGATCCGAATATGTTTGGCACTGAAGCTTTCTTT. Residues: CASSQDPNMFGTEAFF.